The source of this T cell receptor (beta chain) is a study of shared clonotypes between healthy human individuals. Naivety among CD8 cells was defined by CD45RO negativity and positive CCR7 selection, thereby excluding terminally differentiated effector memory CD45RA+ cells. Sequencing was performed with immunoSEQ multiplex PCR; in TCRdb, only in-frame clones are kept and a portion is missing. The sample holds roughly 1,800,000 clones, approximately 95% seen once. Study-wide findings and caveats: For naive CD4 cells, around 5% of clonotypes were shared across several donors.

As concerns this clone: Its antigen is unknown.

The V end lost 4 bases, the J end lost 8 bases, and 10 bases lay between the germline ends. There are 12 residues in the CDR3. Germline CDR1 and CDR2: SGHDT and YYEEEE. The receptor was isolated from a man between 18 and 29 years old in good health. The rearrangement links TRBV5-6 to TRBJ1-3; D possibly corresponds to TRBD1 (5 bases). Material for sequencing was naive CD8+ T cells sorted from blood. CDR3 nucleotides: TGTGCCAGCAGCGGGGCAGCTCACACCATATATTTT. Protein product: CASSGAAHTIYF.